This TCR beta chain was retrieved from a study of blood T cell repertoires in COVID-19. Study-level information: Samples representing acute and convalescent COVID-19 were sourced from the United States, Italy and Spain. PBMCs, B-cell-depleted T cells, or T cells were the source of the cDNA or gDNA that made up the material.

As originally analysed: Scientists estimated how many nucleated cells there were by amplifying reference gene primers. The repertoire was sequenced with immunoSEQ multiplex PCR; TCRdb's copy has only in-frame clones and lacks some. The DNA was the basis for D and trimming; V, J and clone size are from that table. Of about 89,000 clones in the sample, roughly 90% are singletons; the top ten hold approximately 15%. This clone came up once. The clonotype originates from a male donor with acute or convalescent COVID-19. The material sequenced was peripheral blood.

CDR3 residues: CASSLRTGGGEQYF. In nucleotides, the CDR3 is TGTGCCAGCAGCTTAAGGACAGGGGGAGGCGAGCAGTACTTC. The V gene is TRBV7-6, the J gene TRBJ2-7, with TRBD1 identical over 10 bases. The CDR3 spans 14 residues. J lost 6 bases, V lost 2 bases, and 4 bases had no gene match. The V gene's germline CDR1 is SGHVS and CDR2 FNYEAQ.